The rows below give T cell receptor beta chains drawn from one sample of a study of blood T cell repertoires in COVID-19. Sequencing used immunoSEQ multiplex PCR; TCRdb keeps in-frame clones, though not all of them. This table holds 250,000 to 350,000 clones, about 87% found once. Sequencing was done on a sample of PBMCs or T cells enriched from blood (not recorded which). These receptors all stem from a woman aged 45-60 years who had recovered from COVID-19. Each CDR3 is given with its conserved first and last residue. The D gene is left open where the match is weak. Rows may omit the clone size; those that give it use once, few, many or a size class.

>.|TRBJ1-5|TRBV7-8|.
TGTGCCAGCAGCTTAGACTCATTGCGGGGACTGAATCAGCCCCAGCATTTT
CASSLDSLRGLNQPQHF
>.|TRBJ1-4|TRBV30|.
TGTGCCTGGAGATCCGGTGGCCGAGGGGAAAAACTGTTTTTT
CAWRSGGRGEKLFF
>.|TRBJ1-1|TRBV20-1|TRBD1
TGCAGTGCTTTGCTTGGGACAGGGTCTTTCTTT
CSALLGTGSFF
>once|TRBJ2-1|TRBV4-2|.
TGTGCCAGCAGCCAAGAAGGGGGGGATGAGCAGTTCTTC
CASSQEGGDEQFF
>.|TRBJ1-2|TRBV28|TRBD1
TGTGCCAGCGCGGGGACAGTTTATGGCTACACCTTC
CASAGTVYGYTF
>.|TRBJ2-3|TRBV6-7|TRBD1
TGTGCCAGCACAGACCGGGACAGGGATTGTACGCAGTATTTT
CASTDRDRDCTQYF
>.|TRBJ1-2|TRBV28|.
TGTGCCAGCAGTTTTGGGCAGGACTATGGCTACACCTTC
CASSFGQDYGYTF
>.|TRBJ1-5|TRBV10-3|.
TGTGCCATCTCCTCATCGGGAACGGGTCAGCCCCAGCATTTT
CAISSSGTGQPQHF
>.|TRBJ2-1|TRBV9|.
TGTGCCAGCAGCGTAGGGTTAGGGGCCCCGGGCGATGAGCAGTTCTTC
CASSVGLGAPGDEQFF
>.|TRBJ2-3|TRBV5-1|TRBD1
TGCGCCAGCAGCTTCACCCTGGACAGGGCATCGGATACGCAGTATTTT
CASSFTLDRASDTQYF
>.|TRBJ2-5|TRBV7-2|TRBD1
TGTGCCAGCAGCTTATTCCCAAGGGGACAGCGAGAGACCCAGTACTTC
CASSLFPRGQRETQYF
>.|TRBJ1-3|TRBV30|TRBD1
TGTGCCTGGAGTACAGGGGGCGCAGGAAACACCATATATTTT
CAWSTGGAGNTIYF
>.|TRBJ2-7|TRBV5-1|.
TGCGCCAGCAGCTCGGACTACTTCTCCTACGAGCAGTACTTC
CASSSDYFSYEQYF
>.|TRBJ1-2|TRBV28|TRBD1
TGTGCCAGCAGTTTAACCCAGGGACAGCACTCTAACTATGGCTACACCTTC
CASSLTQGQHSNYGYTF
>.|TRBJ2-3|TRBV3-1/TRBV3-2|TRBD2
TGTGCCAGCAGCCTTCTAGCGGGAAGCACAGATACGCAGTATTTT
CASSLLAGSTDTQYF
>.|TRBJ1-1|TRBV6-5|.
TGTGCCAGCAGTTACTCGGTTACAGGGAGGAACACTGAAGCTTTCTTT
CASSYSVTGRNTEAFF
>.|TRBJ1-2|TRBV3-1/TRBV3-2|.
TGTGCCAGCAGCCTAACTGGACAGAATAGGGGCTACACCTTC
CASSLTGQNRGYTF
>.|TRBJ2-7|TRBV19|TRBD2
TGTGCCAGTAGTAGGGGGCTAGCGGGAGTTTCGTGGTCCTACGAGCAGTACTTC
CASSRGLAGVSWSYEQYF
>.|TRBJ2-2|TRBV7-8|TRBD2
TGTGCCAGCAGCTCCCGGGACTATTTGAGAACCGGGGAGCTGTTTTTT
CASSSRDYLRTGELFF
>.|TRBJ2-7|TRBV24-1|.
TGTGCCACCAGTGATTTGAGAGATTCCTACGAGCAGTACTTC
CATSDLRDSYEQYF
>.|TRBJ2-1|TRBV5-4|.
TGTGCCAGCAGCAATCCGGGACTGAACTACAATGAGCAGTTCTTC
CASSNPGLNYNEQFF
>.|TRBJ1-6|TRBV5-6|.
TGTGCCAGCAGCTTTGGGCAGGTTCTAAATTCACCCCTCCACTTT
CASSFGQVLNSPLHF
>.|TRBJ2-4|TRBV7-2|.
TGTGCCAGCAGCTTAGAGTGGGGGCAGGTACGACAGTACTTC
CASSLEWGQVRQYF
>few|TRBJ1-2|TRBV2|TRBD1
TGTGCCAGTACCGACAGGGGAAGAAACTATGGCTACACCTTC
CASTDRGRNYGYTF
>.|TRBJ2-7|TRBV29-1|.
TGCAGCGCCGAACAGGGATCCTACGAGCAGTACTTC
CSAEQGSYEQYF